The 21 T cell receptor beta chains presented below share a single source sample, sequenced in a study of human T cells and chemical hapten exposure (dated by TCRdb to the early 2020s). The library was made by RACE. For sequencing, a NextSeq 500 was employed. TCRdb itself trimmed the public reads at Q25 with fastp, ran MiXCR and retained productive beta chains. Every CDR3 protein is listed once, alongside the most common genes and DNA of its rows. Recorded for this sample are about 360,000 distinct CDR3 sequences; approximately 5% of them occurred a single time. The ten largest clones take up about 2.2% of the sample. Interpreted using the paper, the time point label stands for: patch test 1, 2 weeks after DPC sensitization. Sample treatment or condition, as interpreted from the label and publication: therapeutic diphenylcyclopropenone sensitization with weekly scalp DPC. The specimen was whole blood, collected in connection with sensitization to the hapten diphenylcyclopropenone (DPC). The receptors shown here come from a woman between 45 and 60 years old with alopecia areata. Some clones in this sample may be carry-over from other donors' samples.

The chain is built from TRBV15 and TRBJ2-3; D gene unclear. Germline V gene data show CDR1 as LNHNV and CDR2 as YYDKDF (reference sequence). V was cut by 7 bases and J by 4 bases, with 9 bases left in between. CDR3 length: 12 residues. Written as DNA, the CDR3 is TGTGCCACCACCCGGACCGCAGATACGCAGTATTTT. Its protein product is CATTRTADTQYF. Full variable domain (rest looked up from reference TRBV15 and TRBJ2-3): DAMVIQNPRYQVTQFGKPVTLSCSQTLNHNVMYWYQQKSSQAPKLLFHYYDKDFNNEADTPDNFQSRRPNTSFCFLDIRSPGLGDTAMYLCATTRTADTQYFGPGTRLTVL.

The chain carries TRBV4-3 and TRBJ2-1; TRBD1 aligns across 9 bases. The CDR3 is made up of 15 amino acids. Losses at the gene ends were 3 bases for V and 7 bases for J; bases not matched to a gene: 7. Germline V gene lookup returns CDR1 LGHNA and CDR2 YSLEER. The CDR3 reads CASSHPQGAGNEQFF. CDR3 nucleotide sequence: TGCGCCAGCAGCCACCCACAGGGGGCGGGTAATGAGCAGTTCTTC.

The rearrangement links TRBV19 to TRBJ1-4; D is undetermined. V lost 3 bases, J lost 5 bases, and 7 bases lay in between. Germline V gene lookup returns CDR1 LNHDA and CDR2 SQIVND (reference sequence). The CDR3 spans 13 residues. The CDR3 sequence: CASSIALNEKLFF. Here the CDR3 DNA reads TGTGCCAGTAGTATCGCCCTGAATGAAAAACTGTTTTTT.

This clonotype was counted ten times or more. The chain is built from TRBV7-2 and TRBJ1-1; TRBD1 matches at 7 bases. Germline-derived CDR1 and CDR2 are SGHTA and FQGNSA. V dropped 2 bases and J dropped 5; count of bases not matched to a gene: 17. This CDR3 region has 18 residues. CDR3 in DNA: TGTGCCAGCAGCTTACCAGCCGGGACAGCTTATGGGGGGACTGAAGCTTTCTTT. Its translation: CASSLPAGTAYGGTEAFF.

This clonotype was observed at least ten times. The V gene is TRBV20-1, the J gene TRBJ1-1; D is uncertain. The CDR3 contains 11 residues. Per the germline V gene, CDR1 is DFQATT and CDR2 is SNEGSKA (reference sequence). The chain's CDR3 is CRAVDGPGAFF. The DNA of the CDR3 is TGCAGGGCGGTGGACGGACCGGGAGCTTTCTTT.

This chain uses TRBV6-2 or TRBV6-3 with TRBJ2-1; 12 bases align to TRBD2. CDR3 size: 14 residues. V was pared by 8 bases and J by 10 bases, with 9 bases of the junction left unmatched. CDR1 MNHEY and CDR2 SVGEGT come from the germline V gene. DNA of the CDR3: TGTGCCAGCGGCCTAGCGGGAGGGGGTGTGGAGCAGTTCTTC. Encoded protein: CASGLAGGGVEQFF.

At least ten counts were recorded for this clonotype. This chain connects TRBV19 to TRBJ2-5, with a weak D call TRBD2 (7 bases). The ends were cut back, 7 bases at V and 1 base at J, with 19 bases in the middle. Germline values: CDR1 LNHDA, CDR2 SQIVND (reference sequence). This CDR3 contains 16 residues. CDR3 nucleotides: TGTGCCAGTACCCCTGGGGGGGGGCCTCTCCAAGAGACCCAGTACTTC. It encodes CASTPGGGPLQETQYF.

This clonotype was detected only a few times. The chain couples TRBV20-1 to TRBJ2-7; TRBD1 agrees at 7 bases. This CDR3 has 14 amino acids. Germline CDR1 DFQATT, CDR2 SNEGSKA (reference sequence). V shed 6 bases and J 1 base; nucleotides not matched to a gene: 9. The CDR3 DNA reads TGCAGTGCCCCCCCCCTGACAGGGTCCTACGAGCAGTACTTC. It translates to CSAPPLTGSYEQYF.

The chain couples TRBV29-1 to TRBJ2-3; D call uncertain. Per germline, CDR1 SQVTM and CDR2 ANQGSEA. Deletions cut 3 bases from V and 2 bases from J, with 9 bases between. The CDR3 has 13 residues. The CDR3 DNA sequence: TGCAGCGTTGATTGGCCTCCCACAGATACGCAGTATTTT. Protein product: CSVDWPPTDTQYF.

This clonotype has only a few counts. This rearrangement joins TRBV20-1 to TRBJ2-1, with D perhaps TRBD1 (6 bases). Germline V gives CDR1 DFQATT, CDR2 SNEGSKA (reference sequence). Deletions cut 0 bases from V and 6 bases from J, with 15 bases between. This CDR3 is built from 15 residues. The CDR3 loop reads CSARDPAQGFNEQFF. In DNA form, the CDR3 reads TGCAGTGCTAGAGACCCAGCGCAGGGGTTCAATGAGCAGTTCTTC.

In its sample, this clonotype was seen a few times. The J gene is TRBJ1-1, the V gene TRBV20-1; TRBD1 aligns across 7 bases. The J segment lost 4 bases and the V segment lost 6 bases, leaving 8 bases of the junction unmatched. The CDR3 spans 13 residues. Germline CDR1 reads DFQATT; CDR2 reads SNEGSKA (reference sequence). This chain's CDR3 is CSAPGQGVTEAFF. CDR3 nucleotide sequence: TGCAGTGCCCCAGGGCAGGGGGTCACTGAAGCTTTCTTT.

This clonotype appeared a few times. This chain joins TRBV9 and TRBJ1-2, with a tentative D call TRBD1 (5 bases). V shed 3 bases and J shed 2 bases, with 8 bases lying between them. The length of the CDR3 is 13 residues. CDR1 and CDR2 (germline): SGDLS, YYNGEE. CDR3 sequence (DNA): TGTGCCAGCAGCGATCGACAGAACTATGGCTACACCTTC. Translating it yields CASSDRQNYGYTF. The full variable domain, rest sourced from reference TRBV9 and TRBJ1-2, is DSGVTQTPKHLITATGQRVTLRCSPRSGDLSVYWYQQSLDQGLQFLIQYYNGEERAKGNILERFSAQQFPDLHSELNLSSLELGDSALYFCASSDRQNYGYTFGSGTRLTVV.

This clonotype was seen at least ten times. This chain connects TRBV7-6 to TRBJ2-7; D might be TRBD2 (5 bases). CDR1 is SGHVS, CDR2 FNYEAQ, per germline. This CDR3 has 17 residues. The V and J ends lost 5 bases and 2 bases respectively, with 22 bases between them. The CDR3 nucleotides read TGTGCCAGCAGCCCCCCCGCAGCCAGCGGCGACCCCTACGAGCAGTACTTC. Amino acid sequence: CASSPPAASGDPYEQYF.

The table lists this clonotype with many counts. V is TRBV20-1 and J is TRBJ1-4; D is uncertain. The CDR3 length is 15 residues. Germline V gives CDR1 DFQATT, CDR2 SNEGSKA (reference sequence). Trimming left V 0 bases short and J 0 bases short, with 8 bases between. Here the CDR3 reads CSARDAASTNEKLFF. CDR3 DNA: TGCAGTGCTAGAGATGCGGCCTCAACTAATGAAAAACTGTTTTTT.

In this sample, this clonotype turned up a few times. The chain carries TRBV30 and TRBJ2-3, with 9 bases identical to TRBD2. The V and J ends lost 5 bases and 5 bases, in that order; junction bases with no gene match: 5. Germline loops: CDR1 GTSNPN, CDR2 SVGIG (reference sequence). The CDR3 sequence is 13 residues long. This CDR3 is CAWVAGVGDTQYF. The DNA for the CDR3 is TGTGCCTGGGTAGCGGGAGTGGGAGATACGCAGTATTTT.

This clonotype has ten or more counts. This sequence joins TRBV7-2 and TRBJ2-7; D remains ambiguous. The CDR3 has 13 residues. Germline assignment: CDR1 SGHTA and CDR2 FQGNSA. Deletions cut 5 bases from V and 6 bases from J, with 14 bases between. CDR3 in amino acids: CASSALRAREQYF. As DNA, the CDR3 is TGTGCCAGCAGCGCTCTTAGGGCCCGCGAGCAGTACTTC.

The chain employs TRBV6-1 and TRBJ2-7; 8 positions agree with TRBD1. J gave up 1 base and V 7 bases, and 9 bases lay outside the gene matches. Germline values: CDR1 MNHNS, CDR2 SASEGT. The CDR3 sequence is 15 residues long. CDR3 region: CASIEMTGASYEQYF. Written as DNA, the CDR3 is TGTGCCAGCATCGAAATGACAGGGGCATCCTACGAGCAGTACTTC.

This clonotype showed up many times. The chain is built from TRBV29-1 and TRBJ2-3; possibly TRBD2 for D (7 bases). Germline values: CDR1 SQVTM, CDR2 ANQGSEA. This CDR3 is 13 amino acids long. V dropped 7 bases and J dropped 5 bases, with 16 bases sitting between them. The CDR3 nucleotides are TGCAGCGGGGCGGGGGCGAATGGAGATACGCAGTATTTT. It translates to CSGAGANGDTQYF.

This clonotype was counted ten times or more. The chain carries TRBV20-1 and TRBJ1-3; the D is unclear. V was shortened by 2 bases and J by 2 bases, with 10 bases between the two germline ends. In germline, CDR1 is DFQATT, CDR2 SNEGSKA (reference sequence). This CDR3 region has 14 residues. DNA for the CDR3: TGCAGTGCTAGAAGGGTAAATGCTGGAAACACCATATATTTT. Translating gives CSARRVNAGNTIYF.

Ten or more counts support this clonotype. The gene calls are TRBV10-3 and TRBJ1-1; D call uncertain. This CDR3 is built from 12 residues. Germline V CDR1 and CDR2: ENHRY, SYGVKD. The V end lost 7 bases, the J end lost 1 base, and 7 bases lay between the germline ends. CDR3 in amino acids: CAIKGGNTEAFF. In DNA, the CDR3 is TGTGCCATCAAGGGAGGGAACACTGAAGCTTTCTTT.

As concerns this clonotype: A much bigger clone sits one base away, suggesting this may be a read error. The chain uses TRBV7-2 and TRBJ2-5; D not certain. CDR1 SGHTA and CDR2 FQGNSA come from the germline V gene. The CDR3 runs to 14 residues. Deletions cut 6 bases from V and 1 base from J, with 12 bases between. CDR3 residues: CASRTRHSQETQYF. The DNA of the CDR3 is TGTGCCAGCAGGACGAGACACAGCCAAGAGACCCAGTACTTC.